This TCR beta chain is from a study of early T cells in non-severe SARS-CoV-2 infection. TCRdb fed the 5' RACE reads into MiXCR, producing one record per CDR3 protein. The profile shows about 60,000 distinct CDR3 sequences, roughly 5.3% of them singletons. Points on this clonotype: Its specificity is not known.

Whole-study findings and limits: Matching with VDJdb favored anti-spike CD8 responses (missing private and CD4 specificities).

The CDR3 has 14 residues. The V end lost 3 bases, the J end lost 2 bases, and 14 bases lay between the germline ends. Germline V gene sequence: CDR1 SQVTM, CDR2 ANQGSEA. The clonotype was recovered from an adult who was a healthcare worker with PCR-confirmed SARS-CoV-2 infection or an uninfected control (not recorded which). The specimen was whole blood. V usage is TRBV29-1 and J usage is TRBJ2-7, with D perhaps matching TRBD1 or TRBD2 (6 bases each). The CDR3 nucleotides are TGCAGCGTTGATGAGCGCGGGGACACCTACGAGCAGTACTTC. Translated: CSVDERGDTYEQYF.